This T cell receptor beta chain came from a study of glioma-infiltrating T cells. Whole-study results and caveats: Tissue-blood divergence was below expectation in non-neoplastic patients, above in gliomas. Very few CDR3 sequences were shared between tissue and blood.

TCR alpha and beta CDR3 regions were amplified from RNA using iRepertoire nested multiplex PCR. TCRdb passed the multiplex PCR reads through MiXCR, listing each CDR3 protein once. This sample has about 190,000 distinct CDR3 sequences, with 32% found just once. The ends were cut back, 9 bases at V and 0 bases at J, with 11 bases in the middle. The CDR3 totals 13 residues. Germline CDR1 KGHDR, CDR2 SFDVKD. With respect to this clonotype: Its antigen is unknown.

The sequencing sample was made of glioma tissue, nonneoplastic brain tissue, or PBMCs (not recorded which). The chain has TRBV24-1 and TRBJ2-7; possibly TRBD1 or TRBD2 for D (5 bases each). This receptor was identified in a human donor with low-grade glioma or glioblastoma, undergoing nonglioma brain surgery, or in good health (not recorded which). As DNA, the CDR3 is TGTGCCACCCAGGGACGAAGCTCCTACGAGCAGTACTTC. This codes for CATQGRSSYEQYF.